This T cell receptor (beta chain) was identified in a study of blood T cells in healthy people across ages (dated by TCRdb to 2013 to 2016). Regarding the complete study: Template switching captured roughly one uniquely barcoded TCR beta cDNA molecule per two T cells in model experiments. Using deep sequencing normalized with unique cDNA molecular identifiers, the study measured how TCR beta repertoire diversity changes with age. Donors were grouped into four age groups: young (average roughly 15 years), middle-aged (over 35), aged (around 56) and long-lived (just over 80). To avoid experimental bias, donors of different ages were distributed randomly across sequencing lanes. Two additional independent replicas of 1 million unique cDNA reads from the same blood draw were analyzed for two donors (one aged 18 to 30 and one aged 80 or older).

General findings and caveats noted by the study authors: Compared with the aged group, the long-lived group had more naive CD4+ T cells, fewer expanded clones and increased TCR diversity, a pattern suggesting age selection. There was a strong correlation between observed TCR beta diversity and the percentage of naive T cells measured by flow cytometry. Observed TCR beta diversity per million T cells fell roughly linearly with age, and a significant reduction was already apparent by age approximately 41. Because donor CMV infection status was unknown, age-related changes in expanded clonotypes were potentially confounded. Conclusive comparison of naive and antigen-experienced compartments was prevented by the profiling of bulk unsorted PBMCs. Estimates of total diversity from one million sequenced T cells were regarded as lower bounds and underestimates.

Only one count was recorded for this clonotype. Its antigen has not been determined. No much larger clone exists at a distance of one base, and base qualities are not known. Weak support is all one read offers. The method was 5' RACE. TCRdb names Illumina HiSeq 2500 as the instrument used. A second PCR of roughly 6 to 12 cycles was run with a J-beta primer mix and a sample-barcoded 5' primer. A unique molecular identifier was introduced onto each TCR beta cDNA molecule by a template-switch 5' adaptor carrying 12 random nucleotides. At least 2.5 million CDR3-containing paired-end reads were obtained from each sample. First-strand cDNA was synthesized from all RNA with the Mint cDNA synthesis kit, primed by a TRBC-specific oligonucleotide. After uracil-DNA glycosylase treatment, a first 18-cycle PCR used universal primers M1SS and BC2_uni_R on all cDNA. Regarding the original processing steps: For normalization, 1 million high-quality reads were randomly selected from each sample, with every read carrying a distinct molecular identifier. Reads with shared molecular identifiers were discarded instead of being binned into consensus sequences. MiTCR, set to a Q25 quality threshold and the strictest error-elimination algorithm, was used for CDR3 identification, clonotype clustering and error correction. A nonparametric unseen species model with Euler transformation was used to estimate lower-bound total TCR beta diversity. The public sequencing data were trimmed at Q25 with fastp and processed into clonotypes with MiXCR by TCRdb, which kept only in-frame beta chains. A single entry per CDR3 protein holds the most common genes and DNA from its merged rows. The V and J calls come from TCRdb's annotation, not from the publication. The sample table holds about 680,000 distinct CDR3 sequences, of which around half were seen once. The top ten hold 30% to 35% of the sample.

The germline V gene gives CDR1 as MNHNS and CDR2 as SASEGT. Here V drops 6 bases and J drops 4 bases, and the junction holds 4 bases not matched to any gene. The cysteine opens and the phenylalanine closes a CDR3 of 14 amino acids. Just CDR3 DNA is preserved here, 42 bases in frame from base 1. Systemically healthy Caucasian individuals from Russia, some 40 in total and aged roughly 6 to 95 years, were included as donors. Roughly 10 milliliters of peripheral blood were collected from each donor into EDTA-treated Vacutainer tubes. PBMCs were isolated by Ficoll-Paque density-gradient centrifugation, with at least 7 million obtained per sample. Trizol reagent was used to extract total RNA from the PBMCs, yielding at least 6 micrograms per sample. For every donor, flow cytometry on a PBMC aliquot measured the percentage of naive CD45RAhigh/CD27high T cells.

The receptor was derived from a woman aged 60-70 years in good health. The rearranged segments are TRBV6-1 and TRBJ2-1; 9 middle bases align to TRBD2. The sequenced material came from blood. The sequence in DNA is TGTGCCAGCAGAGAGAGCGGGGGGTACAATGAGCAGTTCTTC. The resulting protein is CASRESGGYNEQFF.